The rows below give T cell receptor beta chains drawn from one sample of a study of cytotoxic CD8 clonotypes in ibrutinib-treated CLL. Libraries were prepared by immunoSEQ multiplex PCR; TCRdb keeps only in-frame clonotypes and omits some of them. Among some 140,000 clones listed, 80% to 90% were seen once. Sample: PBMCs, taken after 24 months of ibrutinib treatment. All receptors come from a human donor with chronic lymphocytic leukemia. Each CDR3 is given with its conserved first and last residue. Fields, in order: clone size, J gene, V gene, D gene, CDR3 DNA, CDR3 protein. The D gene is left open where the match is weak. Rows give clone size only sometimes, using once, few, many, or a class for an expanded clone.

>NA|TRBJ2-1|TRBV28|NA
TGTGCCAGCAGTCCTACATCCTCCAATGAGCAGTTCTTC
CASSPTSSNEQFF
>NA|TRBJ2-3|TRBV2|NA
TGTGCCAGCAGTGAAAACACAGATACGCAGTATTTT
CASSENTDTQYF
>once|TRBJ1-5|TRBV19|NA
TGTGCCAGTAGTATGGGCCGGGGCCATAGCAATCAGCCCCAGCATTTT
CASSMGRGHSNQPQHF
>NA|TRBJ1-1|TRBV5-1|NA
TGCGCCAGCAGCTTGATCTCAAGCGAAGCTTTCTTT
CASSLISSEAFF
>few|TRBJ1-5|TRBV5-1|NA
TGCGCCAGCAGCGGGGACGGCAATCAGCCCCAGCATTTT
CASSGDGNQPQHF
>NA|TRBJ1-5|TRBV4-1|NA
TGCGCCAGCAGCCAAGTCTTAGAAAACTCCAATCAGCCCCAGCATTTT
CASSQVLENSNQPQHF
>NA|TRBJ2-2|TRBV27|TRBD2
TGTGCCAGCAGGGGACTATTGGGACTAGCGGGGCTCACCGGGGAGCTGTTTTTT
CASRGLLGLAGLTGELFF
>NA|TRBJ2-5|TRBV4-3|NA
TGCGCCAGCAGCCAGCTCGGACAAGACAGGTACCAAGAGACCCAGTACTTC
CASSQLGQDRYQETQYF
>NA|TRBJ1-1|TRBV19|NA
TGTGCCAGTAGTGTGTCCCGCGGGGAAGCTTTCTTT
CASSVSRGEAFF
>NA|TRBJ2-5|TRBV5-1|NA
TGCGCCAGCAGTCCCTCGCAAGAGACCCAGTACTTC
CASSPSQETQYF
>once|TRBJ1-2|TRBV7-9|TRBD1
TGTGCCAGCAGCAGGGACAGGACCGACTATGGCTACACCTTC
CASSRDRTDYGYTF
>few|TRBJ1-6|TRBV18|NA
TGTGCCAGCTCATACTCCACAGGGAAGAATTCACCCCTCCACTTT
CASSYSTGKNSPLHF
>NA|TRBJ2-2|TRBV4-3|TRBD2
TGCGCCAGCAGCCAAGGACTAGCCTATACCGGGGAGCTGTTTTTT
CASSQGLAYTGELFF
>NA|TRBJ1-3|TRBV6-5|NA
TGTGCCAGCAGTTACTCGCGGCTGAGCTCTGGAAACACCATATATTTT
CASSYSRLSSGNTIYF
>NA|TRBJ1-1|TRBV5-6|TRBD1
TGTGCCAGCAGCCTGGGGGACAGGGGGAACGCTGAAGCTTTCTTT
CASSLGDRGNAEAFF
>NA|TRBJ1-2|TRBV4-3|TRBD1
TGCGCCAGCAGCCCCACAGTCTCACAGGGGGCGAGCGGCTACACCTTC
CASSPTVSQGASGYTF
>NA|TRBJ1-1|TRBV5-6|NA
TGTGCCAGCAGTGGGTGGAACACTGAAGCTTTCTTT
CASSGWNTEAFF
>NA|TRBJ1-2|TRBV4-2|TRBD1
TGTGCCAGCAGCCAACCCCGACAGGGGCTGGGGTTCTATGGCTACACCTTC
CASSQPRQGLGFYGYTF
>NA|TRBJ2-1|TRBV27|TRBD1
TGTGCCAGCAGACCCGGCCCCCCGGACAGGGGGTACGGTGAGCAGTTCTTC
CASRPGPPDRGYGEQFF
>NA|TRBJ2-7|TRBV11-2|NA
TGTGCCAGCAGCTTAAGTGGCTACGAGCAGTACTTC
CASSLSGYEQYF
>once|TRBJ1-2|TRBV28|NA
TGTGCCAGCAGTTTGGACTATGGCTACACCTTC
CASSLDYGYTF
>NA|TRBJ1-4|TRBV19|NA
TGTGCCAGTAGTATTGGCGGGGAAAAACTGTTTTTT
CASSIGGEKLFF
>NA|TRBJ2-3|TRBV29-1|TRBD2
TGCAGCGTTGAAGGGTGGGATCTAGCGGGGGGTGGCACAGATACGCAGTATTTT
CSVEGWDLAGGGTDTQYF
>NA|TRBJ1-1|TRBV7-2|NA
TGTGCCAGCAGCTTCAGAAGTAACACTGAAGCTTTCTTT
CASSFRSNTEAFF
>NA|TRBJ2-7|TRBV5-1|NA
TGCGCCAGCAGCTGGGACCGTTACGAGCAGTACTTC
CASSWDRYEQYF
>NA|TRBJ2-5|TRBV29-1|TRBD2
TGCAGCGCCCGATTCGCCCCAGGGAGGGTCCAGTACTTC
CSARFAPGRVQYF
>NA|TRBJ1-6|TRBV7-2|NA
TGTGCCAGCAGCGCAACCGGGACACACTATTCACCCCTCCACTTT
CASSATGTHYSPLHF
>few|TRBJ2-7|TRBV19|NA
TGTGCCAGTAGTATAGAGGTCTGGAGGAGGACAGACCAAATGTACGAGCAGTACTTC
CASSIEVWRRTDQMYEQYF
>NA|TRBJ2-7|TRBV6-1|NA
TGTGCCAGCACCCTAATCTATCATCCGTCCGACGAGCAGTACTTC
CASTLIYHPSDEQYF
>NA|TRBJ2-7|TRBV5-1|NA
TGCGCCAGCAGCTTGGCGCGGCAGCGCCACTACGAGCAGTACTTC
CASSLARQRHYEQYF
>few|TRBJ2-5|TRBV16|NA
TGTGCCAGCAGCCAATCGTCCCGGGGGCCCGAAAGGTCCCAGTACTTC
CASSQSSRGPERSQYF
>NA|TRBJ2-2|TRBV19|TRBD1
TGTGCCAGTAGTATTAGTTTGGACAGGGGGTTTTTCGGGGAGCTGTTTTTT
CASSISLDRGFFGELFF
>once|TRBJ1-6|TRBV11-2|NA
TGTGCCAGCAGCCCAGGAGGATTAGGGGCACCCCTCCACTTT
CASSPGGLGAPLHF
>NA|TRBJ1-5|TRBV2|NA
TGTGCCAGCAGTGAAGGAGGAACAGGAGGTCAGCCCCAGCATTTT
CASSEGGTGGQPQHF
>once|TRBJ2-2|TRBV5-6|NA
TGTGCCAGCAGCTCGCTGACCGCCGTGGGGATTACCGGGGAGCTGTTTTTT
CASSSLTAVGITGELFF
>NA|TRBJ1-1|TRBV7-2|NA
TGTGCCAGCAGCTTAATACCAGCTGGACTGAACATGAACACTGAAGCTTTCTTT
CASSLIPAGLNMNTEAFF
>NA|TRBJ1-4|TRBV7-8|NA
TGTGCCAGCAGGAACAGTGCAACTAATGAAAAACTGTTTTTT
CASRNSATNEKLFF
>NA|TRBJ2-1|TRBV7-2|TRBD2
TGTGCCAGCAGCCCCTTCCTAGCGGGAAGCTCCTACAATGAGCAGTTCTTC
CASSPFLAGSSYNEQFF